This T cell receptor beta chain was profiled in a study of identical twins. On this clonotype itself: Its antigen is unidentified.

Overall study findings and caveats: The study based its conclusions on cross-sectional statistical analysis and did not follow the same donors. For cord blood, abundant beta clonotypes had fewer insertions, unlike memory repertoires, which showed none. Out-of-frame alpha sequences common to twins exhibited an excess of low generation probability.

V gave up 0 bases and J gave up 4 bases; unmatched junction bases: 8. The CDR3 has 15 amino acids. Germline values: CDR1 DFQATT, CDR2 SNEGSKA (reference sequence). TCRdb independently ran MiXCR on the 5' RACE reads; one entry per CDR3 protein. The sample carries under 900,000 distinct CDR3 sequences, around 12% recorded once. These data were likewise used in another study, on yellow fever vaccine responses in identical twins.

The receptor comes from a woman aged 18-35 years in good health. This rearrangement joins TRBV20-1 to TRBJ2-7, with TRBD2 identical over 8 bases. Sequenced: PBMCs. The CDR3 DNA reads as TGCAGTGCTAGAGATCAGAGCGGGAGATTTTACGAGCAGTACTTC. Protein sequence: CSARDQSGRFYEQYF.